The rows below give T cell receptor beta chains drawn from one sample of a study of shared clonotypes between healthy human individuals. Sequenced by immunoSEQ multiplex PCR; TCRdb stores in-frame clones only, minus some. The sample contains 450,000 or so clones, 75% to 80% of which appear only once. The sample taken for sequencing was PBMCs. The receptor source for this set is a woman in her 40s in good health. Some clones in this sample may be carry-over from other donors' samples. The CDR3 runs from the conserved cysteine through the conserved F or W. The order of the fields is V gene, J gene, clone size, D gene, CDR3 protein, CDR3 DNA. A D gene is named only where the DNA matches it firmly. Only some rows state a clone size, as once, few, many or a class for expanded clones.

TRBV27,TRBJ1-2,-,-,CASSLSGPTYGYTF,TGTGCCAGCAGTTTATCTGGCCCGACCTATGGCTACACCTTC
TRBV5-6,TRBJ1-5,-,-,CASSSRGPSRNQPQHF,TGTGCCAGCAGCTCGCGAGGGCCATCCAGGAATCAGCCCCAGCATTTT
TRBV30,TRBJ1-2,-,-,CAWRESGGFSYGYTF,TGTGCCTGGAGGGAGAGTGGGGGTTTTTCCTATGGCTACACCTTC
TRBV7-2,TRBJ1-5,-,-,CASSLLGTYLSNQPQHF,TGTGCCAGCAGCTTACTAGGGACATATCTTAGCAATCAGCCCCAGCATTTT
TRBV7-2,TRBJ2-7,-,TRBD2,CASSRTSGAAYEQYF,TGTGCCAGCAGTAGGACTAGCGGCGCTGCCTACGAGCAGTACTTC
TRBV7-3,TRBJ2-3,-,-,CASSPSHSTDTQYF,TGTGCCAGCAGCCCTTCTCATAGCACAGATACGCAGTATTTT
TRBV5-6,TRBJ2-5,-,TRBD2,CASSFLGLAGSKEETQYF,TGTGCCAGCAGCTTTCTAGGACTAGCGGGATCGAAGGAAGAGACCCAGTACTTC
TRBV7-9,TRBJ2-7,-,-,CASTQGGGGYEQYF,TGTGCCAGCACCCAAGGGGGGGGCGGATACGAGCAGTACTTC
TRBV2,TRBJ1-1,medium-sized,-,CASSEGRGSQPTEAFF,TGTGCCAGCAGCGAGGGGCGGGGCAGCCAACCCACTGAAGCTTTCTTT
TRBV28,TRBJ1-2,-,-,CASSFPMPNYGYTF,TGTGCCAGCAGTTTCCCGATGCCTAACTATGGCTACACCTTC
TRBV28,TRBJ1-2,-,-,CASSLLLDNYYGYTF,TGTGCCAGCAGTTTATTGTTGGACAACTACTATGGCTACACCTTC
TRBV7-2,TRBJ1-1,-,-,CASSLARRADTEAFF,TGTGCCAGCAGCTTAGCGCGGCGGGCCGACACTGAAGCTTTCTTT
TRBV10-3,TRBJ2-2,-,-,CAINRGGANTGELFF,TGTGCCATCAATCGTGGGGGTGCCAACACCGGGGAGCTGTTTTTT
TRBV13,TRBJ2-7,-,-,CASSLGGGREQYF,TGTGCCAGCAGCTTAGGTGGGGGCAGGGAGCAGTACTTC
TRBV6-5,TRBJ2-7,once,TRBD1,CASRPGTGDGEQYF,TGTGCCAGCAGACCCGGGACAGGGGATGGCGAGCAGTACTTC
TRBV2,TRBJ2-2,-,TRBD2,CASRLTSGAGELFF,TGTGCCAGCAGACTTACTAGCGGAGCCGGGGAGCTGTTTTTT
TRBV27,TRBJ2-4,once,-,CASSLGYAGLAKNIQYF,TGTGCCAGCAGTTTGGGGTACGCGGGCCTAGCCAAAAACATTCAGTACTTC
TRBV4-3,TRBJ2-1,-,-,CASSQDAGYSSYNEQFF,TGCGCCAGCAGCCAAGATGCGGGGTACAGCTCCTACAATGAGCAGTTCTTC
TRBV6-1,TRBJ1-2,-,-,CASSESNGANYGYTF,TGTGCCAGCAGTGAAAGCAACGGCGCTAACTATGGCTACACCTTC